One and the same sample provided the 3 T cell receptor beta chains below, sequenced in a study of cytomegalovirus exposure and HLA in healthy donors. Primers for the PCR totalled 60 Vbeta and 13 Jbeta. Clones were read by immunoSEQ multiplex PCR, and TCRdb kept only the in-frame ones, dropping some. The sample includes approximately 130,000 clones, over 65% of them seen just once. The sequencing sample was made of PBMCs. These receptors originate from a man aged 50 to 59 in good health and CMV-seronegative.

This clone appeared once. The CDR3 protein is CASHDNTDTQYF. For the CDR3, the DNA is TGCGCCAGCCATGACAACACAGATACGCAGTATTTT. The chain recombines TRBV10-1 with TRBJ2-3; D call uncertain. Trimming left V 8 bases short and J 2 bases short, with 8 bases between. Per the germline V gene, CDR1 is WNHNN and CDR2 is SYGVQD (reference sequence). The CDR3 has 12 residues.

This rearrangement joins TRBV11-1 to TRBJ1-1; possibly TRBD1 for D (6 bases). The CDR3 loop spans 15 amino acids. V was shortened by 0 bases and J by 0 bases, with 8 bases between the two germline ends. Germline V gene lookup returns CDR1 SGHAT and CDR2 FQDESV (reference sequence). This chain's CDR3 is CASSLARGLNTEAFF. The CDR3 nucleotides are TGTGCCAGCAGCTTAGCCAGGGGACTGAACACTGAAGCTTTCTTT.

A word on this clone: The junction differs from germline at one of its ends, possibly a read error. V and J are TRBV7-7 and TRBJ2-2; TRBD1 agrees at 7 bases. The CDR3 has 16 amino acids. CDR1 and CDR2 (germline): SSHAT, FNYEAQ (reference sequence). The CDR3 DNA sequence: TGTGCTAGCAGCCAGAGCCCGACAGGGCGTACCGGGGAGCTGTTTTTT. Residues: CASSQSPTGRTGELFF.